This T cell receptor beta chain was observed in a study of Ad26.COV2.S vaccination and SARS-CoV-2 variants (dated by TCRdb to the early 2020s). At the level of the whole study: Vaccine-arm donors were drawn from COV1001, a multicentre, randomized, double-blind, placebo-controlled phase I-IIa trial of Ad26.COV2.S in healthy adults. Blinding of investigators to trial group allocation was maintained during experiments and outcome assessment. A total of 32 samples were included in the TCR-sequenced set, comprising around 19 Ad26.COV2.S vaccine recipients, 5 placebo recipients and 8 SARS-CoV-2 convalescent individuals. Ad26.COV2.S was administered intramuscularly at 5 x 10^10 or 1 x 10^11 viral particles, either as a single shot or as two shots given 56 days apart. Trial participants were randomized into five groups of five, in which low-dose or high-dose Ad26.COV2.S was given once or twice, or placebo was given on both occasions. The specificity and breadth of SARS-CoV-2-reactive T cell receptors after Ad26.COV2.S vaccination were assessed by TCRbeta repertoire sequencing.

Comment on this clone: Its antigen remains undetermined. It has no much larger one-base neighbor in the sample; base qualities were not kept.

The treatment or condition label corresponds to: 15 to 20 received Ad26.COV2.S at low or high dose, single or two shots; 5 received placebo; per-sample allocation not given. For vaccine and placebo recipients, repertoires were sequenced using samples collected on day 63 after the first injection. Between 29 July and 7 August 2020, Cohort 1b enrolled some 25 adults aged 18-55 years at one site in Boston, USA. As a vaccine, Ad26.COV2.S was a replication-incompetent adenovirus type 26 vector that expressed a prefusion-stabilized SARS-CoV-2 spike protein derived from the original Wuhan strain. From the cysteine through the phenylalanine, the CDR3 covers 15 amino acids. The DNA shown is the 45-base CDR3, in frame from base 1. V sheds 2 bases and J sheds 5 bases, leaving 15 bases between their ends. The germline V gene encodes CDR1 KGHSH and CDR2 LQKENI. Study-level results and caveats: Non-spike TCR breadth was comparable between vaccine and placebo recipients, consistent with the vaccine containing only spike. The authors noted that the TCR breadth and depth analyses may have underestimated total T cell responses. After vaccination, spike-specific CD8+ and CD4+ T cell responses were reported to show substantial breadth. The study was not powered to compare responses between vaccine doses or regimens. Spike-specific TCR breadth was higher in Ad26.COV2.S recipients than in placebo recipients (P = 0.0014).

TCRbeta CDR3 regions were sequenced with the immunoSEQ Assay. After extraction, genomic DNA underwent amplification by bias-controlled multiplex PCR, followed by high-throughput sequencing. From the authors' description of their analysis: To quantify the absolute abundance of each unique TCRbeta CDR3 region, sequences were collapsed and filtered. Usable DNA was measured by amplifying reference genes present in all nucleated cells, and TCRbeta template counts were normalized to that usable DNA to estimate T cell fraction. Repertoire TCRs were annotated as SARS-CoV-2-specific by exact matching of V gene, CDR3 amino acid sequence and J gene to a known reactive TCR set. MIRA supplied the reference SARS-CoV-2 TCR set, which was filtered for enrichment in COVID-19-positive ImmuneCODE repertoires so that public or cross-reactive TCRs were removed. Drawing on the MIRA antigens, annotated TCRs were analysed further at the level of specific ORF or position within ORF. Breadth was defined as annotated unique rearrangements over total unique productive rearrangements; depth was the summed frequency of those rearrangements. Two-sided Wilcoxon rank-sum tests were applied when comparing TCR breadth between groups. In TCRdb, the immuneACCESS table is reduced to in-frame sequences with V and J assigned. These tables do not hold every clone; where another copy was compared, an unresolved V gene accounts for under half, and the others remain unexplained. The V and J calls and clone size are taken from that table; D and trimming were inferred from the DNA. The sample table contains roughly 300,000 clones; only one count was recorded for about 89% of them. About 5% of the sample belongs to the ten largest clones.

The specimen comprised peripheral blood, sampled in a trial of Ad26.COV2.S vaccine versus placebo. This receptor was obtained from a person between 18 and 65 years old who received the Ad26.COV2.S COVID-19 vaccine or a placebo. The sequence links TRBV18 to TRBJ1-1, with TRBD1 perhaps the D gene, on 6 matching bases. CDR3 loop: CASSPGQGSQTEAFF. The DNA reads as follows: TGTGCCAGCTCACCAGGTCAGGGGAGTCAAACTGAAGCTTTCTTT.